Sequencing of this TCR beta chain was carried out in a study of shared clonotypes between healthy human individuals. The table came from immunoSEQ multiplex PCR; TCRdb's copy has only in-frame clones and leaves some out. The sample yields some 2.4 million clones, over 85% seen once. Of note for this clone: What it binds is unknown.

Overall study results and limits: Few donors limited the genetic and exposure-history diversity represented. Relative to memory subsets, naive subsets generally showed larger estimated richness. Exclusively blood specimens were collected; tissue repertoires likely differ.

Germline assignment: CDR1 SGHTA and CDR2 FQGNSA. The V end was cut by 4 bases, the J end by 0 bases, with 21 bases between. The CDR3 loop spans 18 amino acids. The chain is built from TRBV7-2 and TRBJ2-5, with a tentative D call TRBD1 (6 bases). The sample was naive CD4+ T cells from PBMCs. Documented subset: CD45RA+ positively selected. The sequence derives from a young man in good health. Some clones in this sample may be carry-over from other donors' samples. CDR3: CASSSTGARWVDQETQYF. For the CDR3, the DNA is TGTGCCAGCAGCTCGACAGGAGCTCGGTGGGTTGACCAAGAGACCCAGTACTTC.